The 27 T cell receptor beta chains listed next were all sequenced from one sample in a study of T cells in Graves' hyperthyroidism and ophthalmopathy. Template material for amplifying TCR beta CDR3 regions consisted of RNA transcripts. HTBI primers were the set used in a first-round RT-PCR of the TCR CDR3. TCRdb itself ran the multiplex PCR reads through MiXCR, one entry per CDR3 protein. In the table there are about 610,000 distinct CDR3 sequences, around 46% of which are singletons. The specimen was peripheral blood or thyroid tissue (not recorded which). These receptor sequences come from a young woman with Graves' hyperthyroidism.

This clonotype was recorded many times. The chain recombines TRBV19 with TRBJ1-1, with TRBD1 matching over 7 bases. Per germline, CDR1 LNHDA and CDR2 SQIVND (reference sequence). Losses at the gene ends were 6 bases for V and 1 base for J; bases not matched to a gene: 2. This CDR3 comprises 13 residues. The CDR3 DNA reads TGTGCCAGTAGGTGGACAGGGAACACTGAAGCTTTCTTT. Translated: CASRWTGNTEAFF.

This clonotype was counted ten times or more. The J gene is TRBJ1-5, the V gene TRBV4-1, with D hard to call. The ends were cut back, 1 base at V and 0 bases at J, with 16 bases in the middle. Per germline, CDR1 MGHRA and CDR2 YSYEKL. CDR3 length equals 18 residues. CDR3 in amino acids: CASSQVVTVPYSNQPQHF. For the CDR3, the DNA is TGCGCCAGCAGCCAAGTAGTAACGGTACCTTATAGCAATCAGCCCCAGCATTTT.

The J gene is TRBJ2-7, the V gene TRBV19, with TRBD2 identical over 14 bases. CDR1 LNHDA and CDR2 SQIVND come from the germline V gene (reference sequence). There are 15 residues in the CDR3. V lost 8 bases and J lost 5; bases outside the gene matches: 8. In DNA, the CDR3 is TGTGCCAGTGGTTCAGGACTAGCGGGAGGACACGAGCAGTACTTC. Encoded protein: CASGSGLAGGHEQYF. Full variable domain (missing parts from reference TRBV19 and TRBJ2-7): DGGITQSPKYLFRKEGQNVTLSCEQNLNHDAMYWYRQDPGQGLRLIYYSQIVNDFQKGDIAEGYSVSREKKESFPLTVTSAQKNPTAFYLCASGSGLAGGHEQYFGPGTRLTVT.

The table lists this clonotype with many counts. The V and J genes are TRBV6-6 and TRBJ2-5; D gene uncertain. CDR1 is MNHNY, CDR2 SVGAGI, per germline (reference sequence). V was clipped by 6 bases and J by 3 bases, with 17 bases between them. The CDR3 is 15 residues long. The CDR3 coding sequence is TGTGCCAGCAGCTTGGGGTTGCACTCAGAAGAGACCCAGTACTTC. Amino acids: CASSLGLHSEETQYF.

This clonotype was observed a handful of times. This rearrangement joins TRBV10-2 to TRBJ2-3; 7 bases match TRBD2. Germline-derived CDR1 and CDR2 are WSHSY and SAAADI. This CDR3 contains 14 residues. After removal of 4 bases from V and 6 bases from J, the junction contained 7 bases not matched to a gene. CDR3 in DNA: TGCGCCAGCAGTGTAAGCGGGGTCAGCGATACGCAGTATTTT. It specifies CASSVSGVSDTQYF.

Ten or more counts support this clonotype. V gene TRBV7-2 combines with J gene TRBJ2-7; 9 bases fit TRBD1. CDR1 and CDR2 from the germline V gene are SGHTA and FQGNSA. After removal of 5 bases from V and 4 bases from J, the junction contained 6 bases not matched to a gene. The CDR3 totals 14 residues. The CDR3 coding sequence is TGTGCCAGCAGCCACGGGACAGGGATTTACGAGCAGTACTTC. This sequence encodes CASSHGTGIYEQYF.

This clonotype was seen ten or more times. The chain uses TRBV29-1 and TRBJ1-1, with D perhaps matching TRBD1 (5 bases). Germline lookup yields CDR1 SQVTM and CDR2 ANQGSEA. V shed 8 bases and J shed 0 bases, with 10 bases lying between them. CDR3 size: 12 residues. The DNA for the CDR3 is TGCAGCTTGGGGACGGTGAACACTGAAGCTTTCTTT. Encoded protein: CSLGTVNTEAFF.

This chain connects TRBV2 to TRBJ1-5; 7 nucleotides match TRBD1. V shed 8 bases and J 6 bases; nucleotides not matched to a gene: 7. In germline, CDR1 is SNHLY, CDR2 FYNNEI. The CDR3 has 13 amino acids. CDR3 coding DNA: TGTGCCAGCGAGGGGGCGCGCGGTCAGCCCCAGCATTTT. The encoded protein is CASEGARGQPQHF. The full variable domain, rest sourced from reference TRBV2 and TRBJ1-5, is EPEVTQTPSHQVTQMGQEVILRCVPISNHLYFYWYRQILGQKVEFLVSFYNNEISEKSEIFDDQFSVERPDGSNFTLKIRSTKLEDSAMYFCASEGARGQPQHFGDGTRLSIL.

This clonotype was seen repeatedly, ten times or more. V gene TRBV7-9 combines with J gene TRBJ2-7; 12 bases agree with TRBD1. Germline loops: CDR1 SEHNR, CDR2 FQNEAQ (reference sequence). With 5 bases clipped from V and 6 bases from J, the junction kept 8 bases outside the gene matches. The CDR3 consists of 15 residues. The chain's CDR3 is CASSQPGQGAGEQYF. In DNA form, the CDR3 reads TGTGCCAGCAGCCAGCCGGGACAGGGGGCGGGCGAGCAGTACTTC.

A remark on this clonotype: No conserved phenylalanine or tryptophan ends this CDR3, so it is likely a read error. Written as DNA, the CDR3 is TGTGCCAGCAGTTTAGCGCCGGGGGGCACTGAAGCTTTCTCT. This gives the protein CASSLAPGGTEAFS. This chain links TRBV12-3 or TRBV12-4 with TRBJ1-1; tentatively, D is TRBD1 (5 bases). Trimming stripped 0 bases from V and 4 bases from J, with 9 bases between. The CDR3 covers 14 residues.

This clonotype has just one count. V gene TRBV11-2 combines with J gene TRBJ2-5; 10 bases map to TRBD1. The CDR3 is made up of 16 amino acids. The J segment lost 5 bases and the V segment lost 3 bases, leaving 9 bases of the junction unmatched. CDR1 is SGHAT and CDR2 is FQNNGV in the germline V gene. The CDR3 region is CASSLGDRGLSETQYF. For the CDR3, the DNA is TGTGCCAGCAGCTTGGGGGACAGGGGCCTATCGGAGACCCAGTACTTC.

This clonotype was counted once. A read error may account for a junction end that differs from germline. This chain joins TRBV5-4 and TRBJ1-1; unclear D gene. This CDR3 comprises 15 residues. Germline V CDR1 and CDR2: SGHNT, YYREEE (reference sequence). The CDR3 protein is CASSLVGDMNTGAFF. DNA of the CDR3: TGTGCCAGCAGCTTAGTCGGAGACATGAACACTGGAGCTTTCTTT.

This clonotype was counted many times. The V call is TRBV19, the J call TRBJ1-1; D is ambiguous. CDR3 size: 12 residues. Germline V gene data show CDR1 as LNHDA and CDR2 as SQIVND (reference sequence). V was shortened by 3 bases and J by 5 bases, with 7 bases between the two germline ends. CDR3 in DNA: TGTGCCAGTAGTATCGGGAGGACTGAAGCTTTCTTT. As protein: CASSIGRTEAFF.

The gene calls are TRBV4-1 and TRBJ1-5, with TRBD1 identical over 9 bases. The length of the CDR3 is 16 residues. After removal of 2 bases from V and 6 bases from J, the junction contained 8 bases not matched to a gene. Germline V gene data show CDR1 as MGHRA and CDR2 as YSYEKL. The DNA of the CDR3 is TGCGCCAGCAGCCAACCTACAGGGGGCGCGGGTCAGCCCCAGCATTTT. Its protein product is CASSQPTGGAGQPQHF.

CDR3 in amino acids: CSARPGQEQETQYF. The CDR3 bases are TGCAGTGCTAGACCCGGTCAGGAGCAAGAGACCCAGTACTTC. The chain uses TRBV20-1 and TRBJ2-5; no clear D. The V end lost 2 bases, the J end lost 2 bases, and 12 bases lay between the germline ends. The germline gives CDR1 DFQATT, CDR2 SNEGSKA (reference sequence). The CDR3 spans 14 residues.

This clonotype came up a few times. One base away lies a much larger clone, so this may be a sequencing read error. The chain is built from TRBV4-2 and TRBJ2-2; D may be TRBD1 (6 bases). Trimming took off 3 bases at V and 0 bases at J, with 8 bases between the two ends. Per germline, CDR1 LGHNA and CDR2 YNFKEQ. The CDR3 runs to 15 residues. CDR3 in DNA: TGTGCCAGCAGCCATGAGGGGGCGAACACCGGGGAGCTGTTTTTT. This translates into CASSHEGANTGELFF.

The chain joins TRBV29-1 to TRBJ2-7; 10 bases match TRBD2. The CDR3 spans 13 residues. V was clipped by 7 bases and J by 7 bases; unmatched bases: 10. From germline, CDR1 is SQVTM and CDR2 ANQGSEA. CDR3 sequence reads: CSARGLARNEQYF. The CDR3 nucleotides read TGCAGCGCCAGGGGACTAGCGAGGAATGAGCAGTACTTC.

This clonotype was seen repeatedly, ten times or more. The chain links TRBV29-1 to TRBJ2-7, with D uncertain. The CDR3 has 12 amino acids. V was trimmed by 4 bases and J by 0 bases, leaving 7 bases between them. From germline, CDR1 is SQVTM and CDR2 ANQGSEA. CDR3 bases: TGCAGCGTTGCGGAGAGCTCCTACGAGCAGTACTTC. It translates to CSVAESSYEQYF.

This clonotype turned up a few times. The chain carries TRBV18 and TRBJ1-4; TRBD1 matches 7 bases. Germline V lookup: CDR1 KGHSH, CDR2 LQKENI. This CDR3 region has 13 residues. The V gene end was trimmed by 4 bases and the J gene end by 8 bases; junction bases not matched to a gene: 4. The CDR3 DNA reads TGTGCCAGCTCACAGGGACAGACGGAAAAACTGTTTTTT. As protein: CASSQGQTEKLFF.

This clonotype was picked up many times. This chain links TRBV20-1 with TRBJ1-4; D gene uncertain. Germline lookup yields CDR1 DFQATT and CDR2 SNEGSKA (reference sequence). V was clipped by 1 base and J by 8 bases, with 8 bases between them. CDR3 length equals 12 residues. CDR3 in amino acids: CSARVRREKLFF. CDR3 in DNA: TGCAGTGCTAGAGTCAGGAGGGAAAAACTGTTTTTT.

Notes on this clonotype: One junction end disagrees with the germline gene, perhaps due to a read error. V usage is TRBV6-1 and J usage is TRBJ1-1; no clear D gene. Germline lookup yields CDR1 MNHNS and CDR2 SASEGT. This CDR3 comprises 12 residues. The CDR3 here is CASRTGNIEAFF. DNA of the CDR3: TGTGCCAGCCGGACCGGAAACATTGAAGCTTTCTTT.

The V call is TRBV7-9, the J call TRBJ2-7; no firm D call. The V gene's germline CDR1 is SEHNR and CDR2 FQNEAQ (reference sequence). The ends were cut back, 1 base at V and 9 bases at J, with 4 bases in the middle. The CDR3 spans 10 residues. The CDR3 DNA reads as TGTGCCAGCAGCTTAGTAGGGCAGTACTTC. Translated: CASSLVGQYF.

The chain uses TRBV24-1 and TRBJ2-7; TRBD2 aligns across 9 bases. V shed 10 bases, J shed 2 bases, and the junction held 11 bases outside the gene matches. This CDR3 spans 15 amino acids. Germline V gene lookup returns CDR1 KGHDR and CDR2 SFDVKD. The CDR3 loop is CATLGTASGTYEQYF. The CDR3 DNA sequence: TGTGCCACGCTGGGCACGGCTAGCGGGACCTACGAGCAGTACTTC.

The CDR3 nucleotides read TGCAGTGCCAAACCCGGCCCCTCCAGACTGGGGCTATATAGCACAGATACGCAGTATTTT. Its translation: CSAKPGPSRLGLYSTDTQYF. The chain has TRBV20-1 and TRBJ2-3; TRBD1 is a possible D gene (5 bases). CDR3 length: 20 residues. Germline CDR1 and CDR2: DFQATT and SNEGSKA (reference sequence). V was cut by 6 bases and J by 0 bases, with 31 bases left in between.

The chain uses TRBV29-1 and TRBJ1-6; D is perhaps TRBD1 (5 bases). Trimming removed 5 bases at V and 8 bases at J, with 16 bases between. This CDR3 spans 14 amino acids. The germline CDR1 and CDR2 sequences are SQVTM and ANQGSEA. The CDR3 reads CSVYSGTGDSPLHF. Here the CDR3 DNA reads TGCAGCGTTTACTCCGGGACGGGGGATTCACCCCTCCACTTT.

This clonotype occurred many times. The chain recombines TRBV7-2 with TRBJ1-1, with D possibly matching TRBD1 (6 bases). This CDR3 is 14 amino acids long. Germline CDR1 SGHTA, CDR2 FQGNSA. Trimming stripped 5 bases from V and 4 bases from J, with 14 bases between. In DNA, the CDR3 is TGTGCCAGCAGCCTTATCACAGGGAGCACTGAAGCTTTCTTT. Protein: CASSLITGSTEAFF. Full variable domain (remainder filled in from reference TRBV7-2 and TRBJ1-1): GAGVSQSPSNKVTEKGKDVELRCDPISGHTALYWYRQSLGQGLEFLIYFQGNSAPDKSGLPSDRFSAERTGGSVSTLTIQRTQQEDSAVYLCASSLITGSTEAFFGQGTRLTVV.

The chain recombines TRBV25-1 with TRBJ1-2; 12 positions agree with TRBD1. J was trimmed by 4 bases and V by 1 base; bases with no gene match: 7. Germline assignment: CDR1 MGHDK and CDR2 SYGVNS. This CDR3 region has 17 residues. The CDR3 spells CASSEFVGTGGFYGYTF. In DNA form, the CDR3 reads TGTGCCAGCAGTGAATTTGTAGGGACAGGGGGCTTCTATGGCTACACCTTC.